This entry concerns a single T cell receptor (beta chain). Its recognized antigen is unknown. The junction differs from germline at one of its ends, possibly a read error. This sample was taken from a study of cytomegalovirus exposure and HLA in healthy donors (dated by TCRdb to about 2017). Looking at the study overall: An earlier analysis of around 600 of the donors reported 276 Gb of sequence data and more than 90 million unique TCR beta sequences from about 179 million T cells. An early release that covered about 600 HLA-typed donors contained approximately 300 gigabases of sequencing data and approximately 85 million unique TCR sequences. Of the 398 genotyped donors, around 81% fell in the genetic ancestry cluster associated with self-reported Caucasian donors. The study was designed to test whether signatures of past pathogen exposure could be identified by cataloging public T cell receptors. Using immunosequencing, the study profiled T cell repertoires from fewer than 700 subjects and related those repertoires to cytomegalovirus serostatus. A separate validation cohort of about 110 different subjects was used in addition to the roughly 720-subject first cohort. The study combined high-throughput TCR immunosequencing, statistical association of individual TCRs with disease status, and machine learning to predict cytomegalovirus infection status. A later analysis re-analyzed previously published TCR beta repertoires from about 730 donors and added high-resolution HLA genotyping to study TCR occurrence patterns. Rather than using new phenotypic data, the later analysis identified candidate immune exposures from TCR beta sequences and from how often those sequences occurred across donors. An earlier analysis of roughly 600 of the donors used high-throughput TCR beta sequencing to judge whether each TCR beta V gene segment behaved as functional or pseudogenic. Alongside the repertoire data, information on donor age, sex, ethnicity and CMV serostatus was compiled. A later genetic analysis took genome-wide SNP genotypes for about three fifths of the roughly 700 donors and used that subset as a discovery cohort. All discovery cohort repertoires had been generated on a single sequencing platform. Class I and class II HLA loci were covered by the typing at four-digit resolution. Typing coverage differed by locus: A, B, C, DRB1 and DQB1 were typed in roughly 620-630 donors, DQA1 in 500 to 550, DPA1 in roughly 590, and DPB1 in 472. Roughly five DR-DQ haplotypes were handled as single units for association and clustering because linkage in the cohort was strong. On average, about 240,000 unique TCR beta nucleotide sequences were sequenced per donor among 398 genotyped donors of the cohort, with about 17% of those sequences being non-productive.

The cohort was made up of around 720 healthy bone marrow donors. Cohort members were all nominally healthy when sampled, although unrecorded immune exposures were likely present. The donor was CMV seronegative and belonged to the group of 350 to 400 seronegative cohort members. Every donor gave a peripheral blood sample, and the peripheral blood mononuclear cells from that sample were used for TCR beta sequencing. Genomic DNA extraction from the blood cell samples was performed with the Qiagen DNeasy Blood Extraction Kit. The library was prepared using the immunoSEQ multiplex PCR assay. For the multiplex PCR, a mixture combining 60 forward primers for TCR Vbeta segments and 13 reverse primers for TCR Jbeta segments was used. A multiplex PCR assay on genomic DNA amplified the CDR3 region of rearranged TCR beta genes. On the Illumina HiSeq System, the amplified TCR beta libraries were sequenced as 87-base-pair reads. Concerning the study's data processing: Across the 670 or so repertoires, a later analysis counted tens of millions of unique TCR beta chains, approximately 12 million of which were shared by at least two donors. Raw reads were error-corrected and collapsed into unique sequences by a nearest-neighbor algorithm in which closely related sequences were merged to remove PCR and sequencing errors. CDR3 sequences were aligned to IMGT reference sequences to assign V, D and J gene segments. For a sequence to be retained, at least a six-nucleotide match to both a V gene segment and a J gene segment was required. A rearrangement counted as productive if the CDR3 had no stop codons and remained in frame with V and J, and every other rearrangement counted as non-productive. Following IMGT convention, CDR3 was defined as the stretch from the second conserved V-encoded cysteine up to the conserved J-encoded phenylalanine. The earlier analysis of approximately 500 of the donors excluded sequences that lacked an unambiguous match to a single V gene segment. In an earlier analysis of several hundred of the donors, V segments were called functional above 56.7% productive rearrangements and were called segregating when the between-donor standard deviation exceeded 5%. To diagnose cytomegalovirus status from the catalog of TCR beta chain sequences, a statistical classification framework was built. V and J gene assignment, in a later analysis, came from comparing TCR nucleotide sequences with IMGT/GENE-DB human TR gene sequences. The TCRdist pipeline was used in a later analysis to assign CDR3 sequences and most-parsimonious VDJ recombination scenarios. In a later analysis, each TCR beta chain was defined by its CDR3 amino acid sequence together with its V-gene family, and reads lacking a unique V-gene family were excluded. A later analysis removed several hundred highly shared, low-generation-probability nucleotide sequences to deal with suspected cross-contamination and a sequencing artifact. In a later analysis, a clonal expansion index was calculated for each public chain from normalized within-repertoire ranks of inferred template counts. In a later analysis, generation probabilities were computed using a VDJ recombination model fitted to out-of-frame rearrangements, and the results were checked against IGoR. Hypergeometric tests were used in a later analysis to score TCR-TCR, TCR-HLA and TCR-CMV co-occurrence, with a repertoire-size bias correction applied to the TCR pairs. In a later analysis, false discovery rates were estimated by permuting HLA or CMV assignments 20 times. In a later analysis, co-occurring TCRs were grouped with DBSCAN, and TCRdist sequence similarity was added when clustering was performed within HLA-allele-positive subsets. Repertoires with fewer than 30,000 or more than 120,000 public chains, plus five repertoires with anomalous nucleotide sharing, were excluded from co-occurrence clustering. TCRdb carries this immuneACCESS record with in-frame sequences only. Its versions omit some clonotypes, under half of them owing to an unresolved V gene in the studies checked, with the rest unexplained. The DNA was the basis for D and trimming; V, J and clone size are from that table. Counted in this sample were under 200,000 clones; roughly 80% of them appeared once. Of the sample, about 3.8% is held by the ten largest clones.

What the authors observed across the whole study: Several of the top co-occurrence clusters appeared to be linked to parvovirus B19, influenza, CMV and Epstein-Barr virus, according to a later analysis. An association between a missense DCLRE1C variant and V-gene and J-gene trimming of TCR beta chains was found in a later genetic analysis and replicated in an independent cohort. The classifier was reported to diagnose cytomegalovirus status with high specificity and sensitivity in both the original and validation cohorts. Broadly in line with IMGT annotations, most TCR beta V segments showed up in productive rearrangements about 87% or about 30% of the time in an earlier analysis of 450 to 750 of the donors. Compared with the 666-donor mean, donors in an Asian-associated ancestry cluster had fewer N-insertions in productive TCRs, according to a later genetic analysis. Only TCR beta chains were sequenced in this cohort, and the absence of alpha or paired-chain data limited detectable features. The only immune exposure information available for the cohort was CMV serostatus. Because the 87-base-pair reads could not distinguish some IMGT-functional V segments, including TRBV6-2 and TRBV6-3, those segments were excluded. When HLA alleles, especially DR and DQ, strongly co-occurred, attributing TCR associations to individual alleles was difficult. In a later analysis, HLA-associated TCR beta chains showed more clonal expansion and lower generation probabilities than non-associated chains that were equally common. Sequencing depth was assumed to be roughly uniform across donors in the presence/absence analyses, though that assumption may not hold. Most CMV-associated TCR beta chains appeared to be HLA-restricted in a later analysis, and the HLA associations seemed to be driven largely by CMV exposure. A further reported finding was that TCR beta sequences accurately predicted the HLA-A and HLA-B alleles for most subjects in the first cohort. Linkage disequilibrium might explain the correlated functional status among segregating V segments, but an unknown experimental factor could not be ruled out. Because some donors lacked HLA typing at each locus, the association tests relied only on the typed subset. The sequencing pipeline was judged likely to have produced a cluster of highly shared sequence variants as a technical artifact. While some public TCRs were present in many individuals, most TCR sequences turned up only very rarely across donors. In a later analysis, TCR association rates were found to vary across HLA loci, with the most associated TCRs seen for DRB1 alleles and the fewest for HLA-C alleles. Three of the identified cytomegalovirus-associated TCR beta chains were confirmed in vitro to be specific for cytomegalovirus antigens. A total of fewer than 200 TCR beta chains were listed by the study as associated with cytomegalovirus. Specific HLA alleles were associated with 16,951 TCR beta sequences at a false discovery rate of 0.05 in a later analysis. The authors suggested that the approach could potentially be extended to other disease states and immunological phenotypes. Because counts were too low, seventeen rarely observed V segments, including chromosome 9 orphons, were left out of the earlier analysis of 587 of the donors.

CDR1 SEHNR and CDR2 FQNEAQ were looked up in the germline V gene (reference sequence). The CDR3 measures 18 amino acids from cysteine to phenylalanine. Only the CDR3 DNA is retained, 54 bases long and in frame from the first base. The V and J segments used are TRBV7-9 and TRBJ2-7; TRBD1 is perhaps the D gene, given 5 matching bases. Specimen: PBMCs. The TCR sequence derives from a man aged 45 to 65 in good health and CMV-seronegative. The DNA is TGTTCCAGCAGCTCAGAACGACAGTTCCTGGGCCTATTCCACGAGCAGTACTTC. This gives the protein CSSSSERQFLGLFHEQYF.